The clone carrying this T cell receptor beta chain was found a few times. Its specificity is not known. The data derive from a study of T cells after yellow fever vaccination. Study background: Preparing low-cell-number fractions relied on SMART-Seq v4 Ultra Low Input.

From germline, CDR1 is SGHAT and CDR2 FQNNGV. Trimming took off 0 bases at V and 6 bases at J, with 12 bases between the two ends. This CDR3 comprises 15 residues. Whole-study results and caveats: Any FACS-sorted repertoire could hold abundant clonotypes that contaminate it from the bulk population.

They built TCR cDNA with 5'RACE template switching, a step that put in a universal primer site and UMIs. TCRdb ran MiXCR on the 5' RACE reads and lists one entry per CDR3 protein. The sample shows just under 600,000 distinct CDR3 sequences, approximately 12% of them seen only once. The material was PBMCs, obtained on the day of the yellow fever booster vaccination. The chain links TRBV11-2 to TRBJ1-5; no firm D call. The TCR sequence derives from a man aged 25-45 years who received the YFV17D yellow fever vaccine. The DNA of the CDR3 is TGTGCCAGCAGCTTAGAGGTAGGAGGACTTCAGCCCCAGCATTTT. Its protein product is CASSLEVGGLQPQHF.